This T cell receptor beta chain stems from a study of control samples from healthy donors and cancer patients. Here immunoSEQ multiplex PCR was the method, and the copy in TCRdb shows in-frame clones only, minus some. Of about 120,000 clones in the sample, 88% are singletons; the top ten hold roughly 3.3%. This CDR3 has 14 amino acids. CDR1 is WNHNN and CDR2 is SYGVQD in the germline V gene (reference sequence). V was shortened by 6 bases and J by 2 bases, with 12 bases between the two germline ends. This clone was seen once. What was sequenced was blood. The chain joins TRBV10-1 to TRBJ2-3; tentative D call: TRBD1 (7 bases). This receptor was taken from a middle-aged man in good health. The CDR3 sequence is CASSAGQSTDTQYF. The DNA of the CDR3 is TGCGCCAGCAGCGCGGGACAGTCCACAGATACGCAGTATTTT.